Below, 23 T cell receptor beta chains from the same sample are listed, as sequenced in a study of vaccination and CD4 T cells after COVID-19. Cultured CD4+ T cells had their DNA profiled by the Oncomine TCR Beta short-read assay. TCRdb analysed the PCR reads with MiXCR anew, one entry per CDR3 protein. The sample contains 15,000 or so distinct CDR3 sequences, 45% to 65% of which appear only once. This sample's treatment: approximately 10-day PBMC culture with coronavirus spike peptide pools or control peptides (ViraFEST assay). Their antigen targets remain unknown. This material consisted of cultured CD4+ T cells from blood, taken after SARS-CoV-2 vaccination. Receptor source: a human donor with COVID-19.

This sequence joins TRBV20-1 and TRBJ1-6; D is possibly TRBD1 (6 bases). Germline V gene sequence: CDR1 DFQATT, CDR2 SNEGSKA (reference sequence). The germline V and J ends were trimmed by 3 bases and 9 bases, with 15 bases remaining between them. The CDR3 is 14 residues long. CDR3 sequence (DNA): TGCAGTGCTAGTGGGCCGAACAGGGTTTCACCCCTCCACTTT. Its protein product is CSASGPNRVSPLHF.

This chain joins TRBV7-2 and TRBJ2-7; D may correspond to TRBD1 or TRBD2 (5 bases each). With 1 base removed from V and 6 bases from J, the gap between germline ends came to 7 bases. CDR1 SGHTA and CDR2 FQGNSA come from the germline V gene. This CDR3 has 12 residues. CDR3 sequence reads: CASSLDGGEQYF. Here the CDR3 DNA reads TGTGCCAGCAGCTTAGATGGGGGCGAGCAGTACTTC.

The CDR3 DNA sequence: TGTGCCAGCAGTTTATCTCCACTGGGGGCCTACAATGAGCAGTTCTTC. It codes for CASSLSPLGAYNEQFF. The V call is TRBV27, the J call TRBJ2-1; possibly TRBD1 or TRBD2 for D (5 bases each). The CDR3 is 16 amino acids. Trimming left V 0 bases short and J 2 bases short, with 11 bases between. The germline gives CDR1 MNHEY, CDR2 SMNVEV (reference sequence).

J is TRBJ1-2 and V is TRBV5-1, with 9 bases that match TRBD1. CDR1 SGHRS and CDR2 YFSETQ come from the germline V gene. The J segment lost 2 bases and the V segment lost 4 bases, leaving 3 bases of the junction unmatched. This CDR3 spans 14 amino acids. This chain's CDR3 is CASSSTGGNYGYTF. CDR3 in DNA: TGCGCCAGCAGCAGTACAGGGGGCAACTATGGCTACACCTTC.

This chain connects TRBV6-1 to TRBJ1-6; TRBD1 matches 7 bases. In germline, CDR1 is MNHNS, CDR2 SASEGT. There are 13 residues in the CDR3. The V gene end was trimmed by 5 bases and the J gene end by 7 bases; junction bases not matched to a gene: 2. The CDR3 sequence: CASSPQGNSPLHF. The CDR3 DNA is TGTGCCAGCAGTCCACAGGGGAATTCACCCCTCCACTTT.

In its sample, this clonotype was seen a few times. CDR3 sequence reads: CASSSRLGNTEAFF. The CDR3 bases are TGTGCCAGCAGTTCCCGTCTGGGGAACACTGAAGCTTTCTTT. The chain is built from TRBV6-5 and TRBJ1-1; D not certain. V was cut by 4 bases and J by 1 base, with 10 bases left in between. The CDR3 contains 14 residues. Germline assignment: CDR1 MNHEY and CDR2 SVGAGI.

V usage is TRBV24-1 and J usage is TRBJ2-5, with D hard to call. The CDR3 extends over 15 amino acids. V lost 3 bases and J lost 3, with 13 bases in between. In germline, CDR1 is KGHDR, CDR2 SFDVKD. For the CDR3, the DNA is TGTGCCACCAGTGATCCCAAGGTCTTCGAAGAGACCCAGTACTTC. Protein: CATSDPKVFEETQYF.

This clonotype has a handful of counts. This chain uses TRBV20-1 with TRBJ1-1; D is unclear. Germline CDR1 and CDR2: DFQATT and SNEGSKA (reference sequence). V was trimmed by 7 bases and J by 0 bases, leaving 15 bases between them. The length of the CDR3 is 14 residues. CDR3 in amino acids: CSVPARGMNTEAFF. For the CDR3, the DNA is TGCAGTGTCCCAGCGCGAGGGATGAACACTGAAGCTTTCTTT.

CDR3 DNA sequence: TGTGCCAGCAGTAACCCAGGGACGCCCCAGTACTTC. Its protein product is CASSNPGTPQYF. The chain links TRBV6-2 or TRBV6-3 to TRBJ2-7; D is tentatively TRBD1 or TRBD2 (5 bases each). In germline, CDR1 is MNHEY, CDR2 SVGEGT. The CDR3 totals 12 residues. V dropped 5 bases and J dropped 10 bases, with 15 bases sitting between them.

In its sample, this clonotype was seen a few times. The genes are TRBV19 and TRBJ1-3; 10 positions match TRBD1. Germline values: CDR1 LNHDA, CDR2 SQIVND (reference sequence). V dropped 7 bases and J dropped 4; count of bases not matched to a gene: 4. The CDR3 has 14 residues. CDR3 sequence: CASKGTGAGNTIYF. In DNA, the CDR3 is TGTGCCAGTAAGGGGACAGGGGCCGGAAACACCATATATTTT.

The J gene is TRBJ2-4, the V gene TRBV28, with TRBD1 matching 12 bases. V was pared by 3 bases and J by 6 bases, with 12 bases of the junction left unmatched. The germline V gene has CDR1 MDHEN and CDR2 SYDVKM. The CDR3 consists of 18 residues. Here the CDR3 DNA reads TGTGCCAGCAGTTTGGGGGGACTGGGACAGGGGGCTCCAAACATTCAGTACTTC. It encodes CASSLGGLGQGAPNIQYF.

The chain combines TRBV6-1 with TRBJ2-2; D remains unclear. The length of the CDR3 is 14 residues. The V and J ends lost 7 bases and 5 bases respectively, with 14 bases between them. In germline, CDR1 is MNHNS, CDR2 SASEGT. The CDR3 nucleotides are TGTGCCAGCAAAAACGTCCGGCGAACCGGGGAGCTGTTTTTT. Residues: CASKNVRRTGELFF.

This chain connects TRBV24-1 to TRBJ2-5; the D gene could be TRBD1 or TRBD2 (5 bases each). The germline gives CDR1 KGHDR, CDR2 SFDVKD. The germline V and J ends were trimmed by 6 bases and 2 bases, with 9 bases remaining between them. The length of the CDR3 is 13 residues. The CDR3 DNA sequence: TGTGCCACCAGTCTCGGGACGCAAGAGACCCAGTACTTC. Translated, it gives CATSLGTQETQYF.

The rearrangement joins TRBV19 to TRBJ2-3; 11 bases align to TRBD2. Germline assignment: CDR1 LNHDA and CDR2 SQIVND (reference sequence). Trimming removed 10 bases from V and 2 bases from J; junction bases left unmatched: 14. This CDR3 has 17 amino acids. CDR3 amino acids: CATSLLPGLAVTDTQYF. CDR3 nucleotide sequence: TGTGCCACTAGCCTTTTACCGGGACTAGCGGTCACAGATACGCAGTATTTT.

This clonotype was observed a handful of times. V gene TRBV2 combines with J gene TRBJ2-5; 8 bases are shared with TRBD1. With 6 bases clipped from V and 1 base from J, the junction kept 4 bases outside the gene matches. CDR3 length: 14 amino acids. CDR1 and CDR2 (germline): SNHLY, FYNNEI. CDR3 sequence reads: CASRDDRGQETQYF. Here the CDR3 DNA reads TGTGCCAGCAGGGACGACAGGGGCCAAGAGACCCAGTACTTC. The full variable domain, rest sourced from reference TRBV2 and TRBJ2-5, is EPEVTQTPSHQVTQMGQEVILRCVPISNHLYFYWYRQILGQKVEFLVSFYNNEISEKSEIFDDQFSVERPDGSNFTLKIRSTKLEDSAMYFCASRDDRGQETQYFGPGTRLLVL.

V usage is TRBV20-1 and J usage is TRBJ2-3, with no clear D. The V end was cut by 0 bases, the J end by 4 bases, with 5 bases between. The germline gives CDR1 DFQATT, CDR2 SNEGSKA (reference sequence). The CDR3 totals 12 residues. The CDR3 nucleotides read TGCAGTGCTAGAGATCGTGCAGATACGCAGTATTTT. Encoded protein: CSARDRADTQYF.

This clonotype was observed a few times. The V and J genes are TRBV6-1 and TRBJ2-3; TRBD1 aligns across 9 bases. CDR3 length equals 14 residues. From germline, CDR1 is MNHNS and CDR2 SASEGT. V dropped 6 bases and J dropped 2; count of bases not matched to a gene: 3. The CDR3 loop is CASSTGGLTDTQYF. The CDR3 nucleotides are TGTGCCAGCAGCACAGGGGGCCTCACAGATACGCAGTATTTT.

This clonotype was recorded only once. The chain recombines TRBV12-3 or TRBV12-4 with TRBJ1-1, with TRBD1 matching 7 bases. There are 15 residues in the CDR3. The V and J ends lost 5 bases and 1 base, in that order; junction bases with no gene match: 7. The CDR3 bases are TGTGCCAGCAGTCCAAACAGGGGCCCGAACACTGAAGCTTTCTTT. Amino acid sequence: CASSPNRGPNTEAFF.

Here the CDR3 reads CASGEGAYYGYTF. Here the CDR3 DNA reads TGCGCCAGCGGGGAGGGGGCTTACTATGGCTACACCTTC. V gene TRBV5-1 combines with J gene TRBJ1-2, with 7 nucleotides matching TRBD1. V dropped 7 bases and J dropped 3; count of bases not matched to a gene: 6. From germline, CDR1 is SGHRS and CDR2 YFSETQ. The CDR3 runs 13 residues.

The J gene is TRBJ2-5, the V gene TRBV5-5; 9 nucleotides match TRBD1. Per germline, CDR1 SGHKS and CDR2 YYEKEE (reference sequence). V lost 7 bases to trimming and J lost 5 bases; unmatched junction nucleotides: 9. This CDR3 spans 14 amino acids. CDR3 loop: CASFQTGGGETQYF. The CDR3, as DNA: TGTGCCAGCTTCCAAACAGGGGGCGGGGAGACCCAGTACTTC.

This sequence joins TRBV6-5 and TRBJ1-1, with D unresolved. This CDR3 is built from 14 residues. V was pared by 3 bases and J by 0 bases, with 8 bases between. The V gene's germline CDR1 is MNHEY and CDR2 SVGAGI. Written as DNA, the CDR3 is TGTGCCAGCAGTTATGCGGGGATGAACACTGAAGCTTTCTTT. Translating it yields CASSYAGMNTEAFF.

The chain employs TRBV7-9 and TRBJ2-5; weak D call: TRBD2 (7 bases). CDR1 and CDR2 from the germline V gene are SEHNR and FQNEAQ (reference sequence). This CDR3 region has 14 residues. V was shortened by 10 bases and J by 0 bases, with 15 bases between the two germline ends. The CDR3 loop is CATEGGAHQETQYF. The CDR3 DNA sequence: TGTGCCACGGAGGGGGGGGCCCACCAAGAGACCCAGTACTTC.

V and J are TRBV27 and TRBJ2-5; TRBD1 agrees at 7 bases. The CDR3 covers 14 residues. Germline V CDR1 and CDR2: MNHEY, SMNVEV (reference sequence). With V trimmed by 5 bases and J by 4 bases, 7 bases remained unmatched. This chain's CDR3 is CASSPTGLGETQYF. The DNA of the CDR3 is TGTGCCAGCAGTCCGACAGGGTTGGGAGAGACCCAGTACTTC.